Listed here are 24 T cell receptor beta chains from one sample, sequenced in a study of shared clonotypes between healthy human individuals (dated by TCRdb to about 2020). The library came from the immunoSEQ multiplex PCR assay. Not all clones reach the TCRdb copy of this immuneACCESS table, which keeps in-frame sequences only. Checked studies attribute under half of the gap to unresolved V genes and leave the rest unexplained. Across this sample there are millions of clones, with 85% to 95% seen only once. The ten largest clones take up 0.13% of the sample. Specimen: naive CD4+ T cells sorted from blood. This specimen's cell subset or site label, per the study, means: CD45RA+ positively selected. These receptors originate from a man between 18 and 35 years old in good health.

A single count supports this clone. This chain joins TRBV7-2 and TRBJ2-1; the D is unclear. Germline V CDR1 and CDR2: SGHTA, FQGNSA. This CDR3 is built from 16 residues. V lost 1 base to trimming and J lost 0 bases, with 10 bases between them. This chain's CDR3 is CASSLGSASSYNEQFF. CDR3 sequence (DNA): TGTGCCAGCAGCTTAGGGTCTGCCAGCTCCTACAATGAGCAGTTCTTC.

J is TRBJ1-1 and V is TRBV7-9; D gene uncertain. Trimming stripped 4 bases from V and 1 base from J, with 7 bases between. The CDR3 has 13 amino acids. Germline V gene data show CDR1 as SEHNR and CDR2 as FQNEAQ (reference sequence). In DNA, the CDR3 is TGTGCCAGCAGCTCAAACGCGAACACTGAAGCTTTCTTT. This sequence encodes CASSSNANTEAFF.

This sequence joins TRBV4-3 and TRBJ1-5; D call uncertain. This CDR3 region has 15 residues. Looked up from germline, CDR1 is LGHNA and CDR2 is YSLEER. V gave up 2 bases and J gave up 1 base, with 9 bases separating them. As DNA, the CDR3 is TGCGCCAGCAGCCAATACCGCGGCAGCAATCAGCCCCAGCATTTT. Its protein product is CASSQYRGSNQPQHF.

The chain recombines TRBV6-6 with TRBJ2-3, with D maybe TRBD2 (6 bases). Germline loops: CDR1 MNHNY, CDR2 SVGAGI (reference sequence). The CDR3 covers 11 residues. V dropped 9 bases and J dropped 8 bases, with 12 bases sitting between them. The CDR3 DNA sequence: TGTGCCAGTCGAAGAGCGGGTACGCAGTATTTT. Translation: CASRRAGTQYF.

The V call is TRBV2, the J call TRBJ2-7; no clear D gene. Looked up from germline, CDR1 is SNHLY and CDR2 is FYNNEI. Trimming removed 5 bases at V and 3 bases at J, with 8 bases between. The CDR3 has 12 residues. The CDR3, as DNA: TGTGCCAGCAGTCCTCAACTCTACGAGCAGTACTTC. Its translation: CASSPQLYEQYF.

V gene TRBV5-1 combines with J gene TRBJ1-2, with 7 bases aligning to TRBD1. The CDR3 has 13 amino acids. Germline V gives CDR1 SGHRS, CDR2 YFSETQ. Losses at the gene ends were 6 bases for V and 2 bases for J; bases not matched to a gene: 4. CDR3 region: CASTMGQNYGYTF. The CDR3 DNA reads as TGCGCCAGCACGATGGGACAGAACTATGGCTACACCTTC.

This chain joins TRBV6-5 and TRBJ2-2; D may correspond to TRBD1 or TRBD2 (5 bases each). Between the trimmed V and J ends, which lost 1 base and 5 bases, there was a span of 11 bases. The V gene's germline CDR1 is MNHEY and CDR2 SVGAGI. The CDR3 is 15 amino acids. CDR3 sequence: CASSYLQGVTGELFF. Written as DNA, the CDR3 is TGTGCCAGCAGTTACTTGCAGGGAGTTACCGGGGAGCTGTTTTTT.

Concerning this clone: Other nucleotide sequences in the sample specify the same CDR3. The genes are TRBV5-1 and TRBJ1-2, with a tentative D call TRBD1 (5 bases). There are 12 residues in the CDR3. Trimming stripped 4 bases from V and 7 bases from J, with 11 bases between. Germline CDR1 reads SGHRS; CDR2 reads YFSETQ. This chain's CDR3 is CASSPDGGGYTF. The CDR3 region has the DNA TGCGCCAGCAGCCCGGACGGGGGTGGCTACACCTTC.

The chain combines TRBV11-2 with TRBJ1-2, with D possibly being TRBD1 (6 bases). This CDR3 region has 13 residues. Germline V lookup: CDR1 SGHAT, CDR2 FQNNGV. Trimming took 6 bases from V and 2 from J, leaving 10 bases between them. The CDR3 here is CASRWTENYGYTF. CDR3 bases: TGTGCCAGCAGATGGACAGAAAACTATGGCTACACCTTC.

In nucleotides, the CDR3 is TGTGCCAGCAGCGCGCGGGTCACTACCTCGAACACCGGGGAGCTGTTTTTT. It yields the protein CASSARVTTSNTGELFF. This chain connects TRBV7-9 to TRBJ2-2; tentative D call: TRBD2 (5 bases). Trimming stripped 5 bases from V and 0 bases from J, with 16 bases between. This CDR3 has 17 residues. Germline assignment: CDR1 SEHNR and CDR2 FQNEAQ (reference sequence).

The V gene is TRBV18, the J gene TRBJ1-2; tentatively, D is TRBD1 (6 bases). CDR3 length: 13 residues. Trimming stripped 3 bases from V and 6 bases from J, with 11 bases between. The germline V gene encodes CDR1 KGHSH and CDR2 LQKENI. This chain's CDR3 is CASSPGGDNGYTF. DNA of the CDR3: TGTGCCAGCTCACCGGGAGGGGACAATGGCTACACCTTC.

With regard to this clone: A junction boundary mismatches the germline segment, possibly from a read error. The rearrangement uses TRBV7-7 and TRBJ2-7; TRBD1 aligns across 7 bases. This CDR3 comprises 13 residues. Per the germline V gene, CDR1 is SSHAT and CDR2 is FNYEAQ (reference sequence). CDR3 amino acids: CASSPGQTYEQYF. CDR3 DNA sequence: TGTGCTAGCAGCCCGGGACAGACCTACGAGCAGTACTTC.

This chain joins TRBV6-5 and TRBJ2-3; perhaps TRBD1 as D (5 bases). Per the germline V gene, CDR1 is MNHEY and CDR2 is SVGAGI. The ends were cut back, 8 bases at V and 0 bases at J, with 15 bases in the middle. This CDR3 comprises 15 residues. CDR3 DNA sequence: TGTGCCAGCTCCCCGCAGACAGCGAGCACAGATACGCAGTATTTT. As protein: CASSPQTASTDTQYF.

Worth noting for this clone: The same CDR3 arises from other DNA sequences in this sample as well. The chain is built from TRBV5-1 and TRBJ2-2; TRBD2 aligns across 9 bases. The CDR3 runs to 15 residues. Germline trimming cut 4 bases from V and 5 bases from J; bases unmatched to any gene: 6. Germline CDR1 and CDR2: SGHRS and YFSETQ. The CDR3 loop reads CASSLAAGGTGELFF. CDR3 coding DNA: TGCGCCAGCAGCCTGGCAGCGGGGGGAACCGGGGAGCTGTTTTTT.

The rearrangement joins TRBV10-3 to TRBJ2-5; D is uncertain. The CDR3 covers 13 residues. CDR1 is ENHRY and CDR2 is SYGVKD in the germline V gene. V was clipped by 5 bases and J by 3 bases, with 10 bases between them. Here the CDR3 DNA reads TGTGCCATCAGTTCTAGGGAAGAAGAGACCCAGTACTTC. It translates to CAISSREEETQYF.

The V gene is TRBV30, the J gene TRBJ2-1, with a weak D call TRBD2 (6 bases). CDR1 and CDR2 from the germline V gene are GTSNPN and SVGIG (reference sequence). Trimming removed 2 bases at V and 6 bases at J, with 17 bases between. This CDR3 has 15 amino acids. The CDR3 nucleotides read TGTGCCTGGAGTAGCGCCTTGAGGAGGGGCAATGAGCAGTTCTTC. Amino acids: CAWSSALRRGNEQFF.

V gene TRBV2 combines with J gene TRBJ2-2, with D perhaps TRBD1 (6 bases). CDR3 length: 14 residues. Germline V CDR1 and CDR2: SNHLY, FYNNEI. V was trimmed by 6 bases and J by 2 bases, leaving 10 bases between them. CDR3 DNA: TGTGCCAGCAGGAAACAGGGTAACACCGGGGAGCTGTTTTTT. This codes for CASRKQGNTGELFF.

The chain carries TRBV18 and TRBJ2-7; tentative D call: TRBD1 (5 bases). This CDR3 spans 15 amino acids. The germline gives CDR1 KGHSH, CDR2 LQKENI. V was shortened by 2 bases and J by 4 bases, with 15 bases between the two germline ends. CDR3 in amino acids: CASSPGQSGLYEQYF. CDR3 nucleotides: TGTGCCAGCTCACCAGGACAATCCGGGCTATACGAGCAGTACTTC.

Regarding this clone: Being one base from a much bigger clone, this may be a read error. The CDR3 does not close with the conserved phenylalanine or tryptophan, likely indicating a read error. The chain has TRBV7-9 and TRBJ1-1; D possibly corresponds to TRBD1 (6 bases). The CDR3 runs to 15 residues. The ends were cut back, 2 bases at V and 0 bases at J, with 10 bases in the middle. Germline CDR1 and CDR2: SEHNR and FQNEAQ (reference sequence). CDR3 nucleotides: TGTGCCAGCAGCTTAAGCAGGGGTATGAACACTGAAGCTTTCCTT. Residues: CASSLSRGMNTEAFL.

This clone was detected a few times. Other DNA sequences of this sample code for an identical CDR3. The chain couples TRBV10-1 to TRBJ2-2, with 10 bases that match TRBD2. CDR3 length: 17 residues. Germline loops: CDR1 WNHNN, CDR2 SYGVQD (reference sequence). V was pared by 4 bases and J by 6 bases, with 11 bases of the junction left unmatched. As DNA, the CDR3 is TGCGCCAGCAGTGGGACTAGCGGCCTCGGGGTGTCCGGGGAGCTGTTTTTT. Translating it yields CASSGTSGLGVSGELFF.

The chain joins TRBV7-9 to TRBJ2-3, with a weak D call TRBD1 (5 bases). V lost 1 base and J lost 0, with 8 bases in between. The CDR3 is 15 residues long. Germline assignment: CDR1 SEHNR and CDR2 FQNEAQ (reference sequence). CDR3 DNA: TGTGCCAGCAGCTTAGAGGCAGGGAGCACAGATACGCAGTATTTT. It codes for CASSLEAGSTDTQYF.

As concerns this clone: At the DNA level, this CDR3 is encoded by other sequences in the same sample as well. J is TRBJ1-4 and V is TRBV7-9; unclear D gene. Germline assignment: CDR1 SEHNR and CDR2 FQNEAQ (reference sequence). The CDR3 has 15 residues. Trimming removed 2 bases from V and 0 bases from J, with 7 bases in between. The CDR3 is CASSLLGATNEKLFF. CDR3 nucleotides: TGTGCCAGCAGCTTACTCGGTGCAACTAATGAAAAACTGTTTTTT.

Worth noting for this clone: The same CDR3 is also encoded by other DNA sequences in this sample. The rearrangement uses TRBV11-3 and TRBJ2-3; TRBD2 might be the D (6 bases). Germline assignment: CDR1 SGHNT and CDR2 YENEEA. V lost 0 bases, J lost 0 bases, and 7 bases lay in between. This CDR3 has 15 amino acids. CDR3 loop: CASSLDGGSTDTQYF. In DNA, the CDR3 is TGTGCCAGCAGCTTAGACGGGGGTAGCACAGATACGCAGTATTTT. The full variable domain, its missing parts supplied by reference TRBV11-3 and TRBJ2-3, is EAGVVQSPRYKIIEKKQPVAFWCNPISGHNTLYWYLQNLGQGPELLIRYENEEAVDDSQLPKDRFSAERLKGVDSTLKIQPAELGDSAVYLCASSLDGGSTDTQYFGPGTRLTVL.

This chain joins TRBV5-1 and TRBJ2-7; a weak D match, TRBD1 (6 bases). The V and J ends lost 4 bases and 0 bases respectively, with 11 bases between them. Germline assignment: CDR1 SGHRS and CDR2 YFSETQ. The length of the CDR3 is 14 residues. For the CDR3, the DNA is TGCGCCAGCAGCCTTATGACAGGCTCCTACGAGCAGTACTTC. Encoded protein: CASSLMTGSYEQYF.